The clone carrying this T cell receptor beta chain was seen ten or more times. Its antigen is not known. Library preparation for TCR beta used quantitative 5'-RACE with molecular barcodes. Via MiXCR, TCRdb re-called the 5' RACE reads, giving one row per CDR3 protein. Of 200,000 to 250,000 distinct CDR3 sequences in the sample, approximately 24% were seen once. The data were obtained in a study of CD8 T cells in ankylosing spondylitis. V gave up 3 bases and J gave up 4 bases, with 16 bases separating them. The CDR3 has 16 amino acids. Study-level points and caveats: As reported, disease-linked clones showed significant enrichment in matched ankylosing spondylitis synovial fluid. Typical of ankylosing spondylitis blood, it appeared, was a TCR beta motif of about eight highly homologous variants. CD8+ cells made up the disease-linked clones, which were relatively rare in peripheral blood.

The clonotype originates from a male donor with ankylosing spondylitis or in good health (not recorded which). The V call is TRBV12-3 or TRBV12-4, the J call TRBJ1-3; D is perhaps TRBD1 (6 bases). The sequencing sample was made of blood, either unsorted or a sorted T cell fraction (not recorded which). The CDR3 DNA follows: TGTGCCAGCAGTTTTATCCGCAGGGGTAGAGGAAACACCATATATTTT. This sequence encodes CASSFIRRGRGNTIYF.